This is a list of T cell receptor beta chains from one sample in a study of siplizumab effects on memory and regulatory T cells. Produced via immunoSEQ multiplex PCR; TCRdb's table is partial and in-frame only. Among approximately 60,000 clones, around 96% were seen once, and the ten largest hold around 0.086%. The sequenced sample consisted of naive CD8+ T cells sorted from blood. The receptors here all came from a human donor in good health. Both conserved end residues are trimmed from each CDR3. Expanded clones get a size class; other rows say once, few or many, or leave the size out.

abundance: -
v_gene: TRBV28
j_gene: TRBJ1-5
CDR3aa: ASSPGTGYQPQH

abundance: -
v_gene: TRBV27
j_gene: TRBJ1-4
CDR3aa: ASSTIPPTNEKLF

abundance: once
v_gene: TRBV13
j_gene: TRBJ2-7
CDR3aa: ASSLRGAHYYEQY

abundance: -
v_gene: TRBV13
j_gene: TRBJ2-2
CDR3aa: ASSLEGAGELF

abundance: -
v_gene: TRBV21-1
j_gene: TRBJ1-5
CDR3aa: ASSAKGFREGTPQH

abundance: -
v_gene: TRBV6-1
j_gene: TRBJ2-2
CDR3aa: ASSGERTGELF

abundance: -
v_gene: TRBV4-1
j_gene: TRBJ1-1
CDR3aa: ASSQGPGTNTEAF

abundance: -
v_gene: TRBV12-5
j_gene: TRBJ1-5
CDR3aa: ASQPPGDQPQH

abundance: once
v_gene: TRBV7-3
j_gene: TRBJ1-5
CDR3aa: ASSSPVHSNQPQH

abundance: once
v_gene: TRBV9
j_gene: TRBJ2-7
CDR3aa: ASSTTGLAGDEQY

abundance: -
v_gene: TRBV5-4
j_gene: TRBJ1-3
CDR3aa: ASSWTPTGNTIY

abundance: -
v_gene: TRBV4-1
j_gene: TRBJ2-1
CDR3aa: ASSQDQSGIDEQF

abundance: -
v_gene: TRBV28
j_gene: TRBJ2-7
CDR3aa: ASNDRGPTYEQY

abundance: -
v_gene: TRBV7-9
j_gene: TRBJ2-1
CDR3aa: ASITSGGYNEQF

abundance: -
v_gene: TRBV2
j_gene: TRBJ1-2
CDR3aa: ASSDGPNYGYT

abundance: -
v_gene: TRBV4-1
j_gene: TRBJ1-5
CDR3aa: ASSQVGQTFQPQH

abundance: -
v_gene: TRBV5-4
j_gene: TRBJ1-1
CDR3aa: ASSSVNTEAF